This TCR beta chain was recorded in a study of blood T cell repertoires in COVID-19. The length of the CDR3 is 15 residues. Germline-derived CDR1 and CDR2 are MNHEY and SMNVEV (reference sequence). The V segment lost 6 bases and the J segment 2 bases; nucleotides outside the gene matches: 10. This clone came up a few times. Measured with immunoSEQ multiplex PCR; TCRdb has only the in-frame clones, and not every one. The profile shows over 200,000 clones, 80% to 95% of them singletons. Sequencing was done on a sample of peripheral blood. V and J are TRBV27 and TRBJ2-7, with 7 bases aligning to TRBD2. This clonotype was sampled from a man aged 60 to 75 with COVID-19, enrolled during active disease. Here the CDR3 reads CASSPGGGVTYEQYF. CDR3 sequence (DNA): TGTGCCAGCAGCCCGGGGGGAGGGGTGACCTACGAGCAGTACTTC.